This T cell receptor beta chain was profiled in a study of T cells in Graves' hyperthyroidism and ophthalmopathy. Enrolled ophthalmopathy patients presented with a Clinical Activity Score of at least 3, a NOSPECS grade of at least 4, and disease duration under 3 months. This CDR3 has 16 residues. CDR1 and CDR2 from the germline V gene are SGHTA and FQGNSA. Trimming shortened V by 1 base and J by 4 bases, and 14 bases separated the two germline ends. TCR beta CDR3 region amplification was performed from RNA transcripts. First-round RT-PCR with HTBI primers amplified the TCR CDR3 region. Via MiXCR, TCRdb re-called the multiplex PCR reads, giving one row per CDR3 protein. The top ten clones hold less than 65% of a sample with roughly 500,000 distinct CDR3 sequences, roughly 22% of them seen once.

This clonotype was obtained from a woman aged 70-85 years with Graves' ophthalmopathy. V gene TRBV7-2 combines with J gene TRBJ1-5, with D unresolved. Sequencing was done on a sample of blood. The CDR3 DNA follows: TGTGCCAGCAGCTTAGTAGGGTGGGGTGGGAATCAGCCCCAGCATTTT. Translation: CASSLVGWGGNQPQHF.